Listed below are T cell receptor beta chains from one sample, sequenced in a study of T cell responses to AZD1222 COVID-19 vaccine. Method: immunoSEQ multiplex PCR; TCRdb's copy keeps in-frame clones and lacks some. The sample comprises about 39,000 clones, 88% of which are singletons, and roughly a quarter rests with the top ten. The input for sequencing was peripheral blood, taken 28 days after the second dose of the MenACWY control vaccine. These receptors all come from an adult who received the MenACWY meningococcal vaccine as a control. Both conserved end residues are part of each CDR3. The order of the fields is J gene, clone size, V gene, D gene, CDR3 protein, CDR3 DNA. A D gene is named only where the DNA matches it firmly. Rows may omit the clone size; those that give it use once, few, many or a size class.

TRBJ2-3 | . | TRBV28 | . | CASRETPRHSDTQYF | TGTGCCAGCAGAGAGACACCTCGCCACTCGGATACGCAGTATTTT
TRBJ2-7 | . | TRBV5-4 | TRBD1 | CASSIAGTGAYEQYF | TGTGCCAGCAGCATCGCCGGGACAGGAGCCTACGAGCAGTACTTC
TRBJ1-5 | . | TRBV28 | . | CASRITGNQPQHF | TGTGCCAGCAGAATCACAGGGAATCAGCCCCAGCATTTT
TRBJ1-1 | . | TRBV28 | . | CASMVNTEAFF | TGTGCCAGCATGGTAAACACTGAAGCTTTCTTT
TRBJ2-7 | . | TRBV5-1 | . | CASSRTDQGANSYEQYF | TGCGCCAGCAGCCGGACGGATCAAGGGGCTAACTCCTACGAGCAGTACTTC
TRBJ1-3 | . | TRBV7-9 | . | CASSRGSAGNTIYF | TGTGCCAGCAGCCGGGGGAGTGCTGGAAACACCATATATTTT
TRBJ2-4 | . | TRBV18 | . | CASSPSRGAKNIQYF | TGTGCCAGCTCGCCCTCCCGGGGTGCCAAAAACATTCAGTACTTC
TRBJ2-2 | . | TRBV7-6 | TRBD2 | CASRGGREVSTGELFF | TGTGCCAGCAGGGGAGGTCGGGAGGTCAGCACCGGGGAGCTGTTTTTT
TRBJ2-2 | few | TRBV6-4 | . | CASSEGPDTGELFF | TGTGCCAGCAGTGAGGGGCCGGACACCGGGGAGCTGTTTTTT
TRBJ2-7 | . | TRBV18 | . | CASCPSGRHEQYF | TGTGCCAGCTGTCCCTCGGGCCGGCACGAGCAGTACTTC
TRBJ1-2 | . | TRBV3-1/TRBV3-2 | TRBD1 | CASSPEGTGGDYGYTF | TGTGCCAGCAGCCCTGAAGGGACAGGAGGGGACTATGGCTACACCTTC
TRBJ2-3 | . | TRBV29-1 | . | CSVIDRDVAGLDTQYF | TGCAGCGTGATAGACCGGGACGTCGCCGGGTTGGATACGCAGTATTTT
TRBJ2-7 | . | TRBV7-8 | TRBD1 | CASSLGTGGFEQYF | TGTGCCAGCAGCTTAGGGACAGGGGGTTTCGAGCAGTACTTC
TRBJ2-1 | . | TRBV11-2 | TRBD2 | CASSLEVAGGLSSYNEQFF | TGTGCCAGCAGCTTAGAGGTAGCGGGAGGGTTAAGCTCCTACAATGAGCAGTTCTTC
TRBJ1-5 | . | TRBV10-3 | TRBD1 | CAIRTGDHQPQHF | TGTGCCATCAGAACAGGGGATCATCAGCCCCAGCATTTT
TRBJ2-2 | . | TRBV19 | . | CASMDGGETGELFF | TGTGCCAGTATGGACGGGGGAGAGACCGGGGAGCTGTTTTTT
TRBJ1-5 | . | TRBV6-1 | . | CASSEYVRPQHF | TGTGCCAGCAGTGAATATGTGAGGCCCCAGCATTTT
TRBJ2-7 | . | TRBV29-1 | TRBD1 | CSVRTGTGTYEQYF | TGCAGCGTAAGGACCGGGACAGGGACCTACGAGCAGTACTTC
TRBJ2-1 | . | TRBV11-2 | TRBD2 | CASSLIKSGGRSYNEQFF | TGTGCCAGCAGCTTAATTAAGTCGGGCGGGAGATCCTACAATGAGCAGTTCTTC
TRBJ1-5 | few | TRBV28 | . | CASSLPGWQPQHF | TGTGCCAGCAGTTTACCAGGATGGCAGCCCCAGCATTTT
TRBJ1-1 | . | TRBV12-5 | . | CANDRFETEAFF | TGTGCTAACGACCGGTTCGAGACTGAAGCTTTCTTT
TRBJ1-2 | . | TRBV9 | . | CASSSGSGNYGYTF | TGTGCCAGCAGCTCCGGATCGGGGAACTATGGCTACACCTTC
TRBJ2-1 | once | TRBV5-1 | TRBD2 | CASRWTSGTNNEQFF | TGCGCCAGCAGGTGGACTAGCGGGACCAACAATGAGCAGTTCTTC
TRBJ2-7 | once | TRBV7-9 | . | CASSLEGFGYEQYF | TGTGCCAGCAGCTTAGAAGGGTTTGGCTACGAGCAGTACTTC
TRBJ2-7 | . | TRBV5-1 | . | CASSPLAGTYEQYF | TGCGCCAGCAGTCCCCTCGCCGGCACCTACGAGCAGTACTTC
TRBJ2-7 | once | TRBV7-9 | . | CASSPTADYEQYF | TGTGCCAGCAGCCCCACTGCGGACTACGAGCAGTACTTC
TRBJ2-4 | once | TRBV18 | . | CASSPIQQGIRAKNIQYF | TGTGCCAGCTCACCAATTCAGCAGGGGATTCGGGCCAAAAACATTCAGTACTTC
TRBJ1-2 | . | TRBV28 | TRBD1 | CASSTTGGGGYTF | TGTGCCAGCAGCACCACAGGGGGCGGAGGCTACACCTTC
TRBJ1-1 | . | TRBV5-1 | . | CASSFAGMNTEAFF | TGCGCCAGCAGCTTCGCAGGAATGAACACTGAAGCTTTCTTT
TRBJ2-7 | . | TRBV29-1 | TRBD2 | CSVGSPGLAAWEQYF | TGCAGCGTTGGTAGTCCGGGACTAGCGGCCTGGGAGCAGTACTTC
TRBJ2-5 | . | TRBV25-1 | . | CASSDFIRETQYF | TGTGCCAGCAGTGATTTTATACGCGAGACCCAGTACTTC
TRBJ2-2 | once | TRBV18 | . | CASSRGSYTGELFF | TGTGCCAGCTCCCGGGGGAGTTACACCGGGGAGCTGTTTTTT
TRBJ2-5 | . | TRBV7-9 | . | CASSLAVKAEQETQYF | TGTGCCAGCAGCTTAGCAGTAAAGGCAGAGCAAGAGACCCAGTACTTC
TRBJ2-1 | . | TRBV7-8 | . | CASSSPGRQGNEQFF | TGTGCCAGCAGCTCGCCGGGACGGCAGGGCAATGAGCAGTTCTTC
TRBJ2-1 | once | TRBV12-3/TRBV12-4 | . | CASRYSSEAEQFF | TGTGCCAGCAGATACTCTAGCGAGGCTGAGCAGTTCTTC
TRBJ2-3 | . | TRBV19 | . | CASSKLLANTDTQYF | TGTGCCAGTAGTAAGCTTCTAGCCAACACAGATACGCAGTATTTT
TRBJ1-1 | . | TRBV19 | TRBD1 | CASSIDTGAAIEAFF | TGTGCCAGTAGTATAGATACAGGGGCTGCTATTGAAGCTTTCTTT
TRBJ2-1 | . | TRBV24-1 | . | CATSDLRQSYNEQFF | TGTGCCACCAGTGACCTGAGACAGTCCTACAATGAGCAGTTCTTC
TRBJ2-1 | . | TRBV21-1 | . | CASSKDQGGDKQFF | TGTGCCAGCAGCAAAGACCAGGGGGGGGATAAGCAGTTCTTC
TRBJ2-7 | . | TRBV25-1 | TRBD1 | CASSAGTGAYEQYF | TGTGCCAGCAGCGCCGGGACAGGGGCCTACGAGCAGTACTTC
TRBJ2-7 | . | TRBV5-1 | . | CASSLAGYLFEQYF | TGCGCCAGCAGCTTGGCTGGCTACCTCTTCGAGCAGTACTTC
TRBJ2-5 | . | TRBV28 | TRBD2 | CASSFSGRGQETQYF | TGTGCCAGCAGTTTTAGCGGGAGAGGGCAAGAGACCCAGTACTTC
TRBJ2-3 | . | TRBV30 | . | CAWSVGGPPRGDTQYF | TGTGCCTGGAGTGTTGGGGGGCCCCCCCGTGGGGATACGCAGTATTTT
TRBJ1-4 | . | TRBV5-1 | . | CASSVGILATNEKLFF | TGCGCCAGCAGCGTAGGGATTCTGGCAACTAATGAAAAACTGTTTTTT
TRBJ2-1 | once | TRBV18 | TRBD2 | CASSPRLAGAGEQFF | TGTGCCAGCTCACCACGGCTAGCGGGAGCAGGTGAGCAGTTCTTC
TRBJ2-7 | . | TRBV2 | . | CASSARAEAYEQYF | TGTGCCAGCAGTGCAAGGGCAGAAGCCTACGAGCAGTACTTC
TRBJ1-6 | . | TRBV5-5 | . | CASSLFSDNSPLHF | TGTGCCAGCAGCTTGTTCAGCGATAATTCACCCCTCCACTTT
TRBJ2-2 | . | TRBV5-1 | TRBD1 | CASRTGQIAGELFF | TGCGCCAGCAGAACGGGACAGATCGCCGGGGAGCTGTTTTTT
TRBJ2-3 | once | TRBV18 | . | CASSPRASGSTDTQYF | TGTGCCAGCTCACCACGGGCAAGCGGTAGCACAGATACGCAGTATTTT
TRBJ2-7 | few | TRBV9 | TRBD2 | CASSASGGYEQYF | TGTGCCAGCAGCGCTAGCGGGGGCTACGAGCAGTACTTC
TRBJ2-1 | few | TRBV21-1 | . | CASSRSTSGAHNEQFF | TGTGCCAGCAGCCGAAGCACTAGCGGGGCCCACAATGAGCAGTTCTTC
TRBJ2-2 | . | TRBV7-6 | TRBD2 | CASSLLLATSGAAVNTGELFF | TGTGCCAGCAGCCTCCTTCTAGCGACTAGCGGGGCTGCCGTGAACACCGGGGAGCTGTTTTTT
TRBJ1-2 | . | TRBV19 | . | CASTPRSAYYGYTF | TGTGCCAGTACCCCGCGTTCAGCCTACTATGGCTACACCTTC
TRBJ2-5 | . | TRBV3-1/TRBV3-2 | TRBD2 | CASSQEWRERVETQYF | TGTGCCAGCAGCCAAGAATGGCGGGAGAGGGTAGAGACCCAGTACTTC
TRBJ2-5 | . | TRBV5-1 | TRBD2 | CASSPGLAGGRETQYF | TGCGCCAGCAGCCCAGGACTAGCGGGAGGAAGGGAGACCCAGTACTTC
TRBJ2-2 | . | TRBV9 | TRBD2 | CASSVGSGSIGELFF | TGTGCCAGCAGCGTAGGTAGCGGGAGTATCGGGGAGCTGTTTTTT
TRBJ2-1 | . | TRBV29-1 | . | CSVEARGDYNEQFF | TGCAGCGTGGAAGCGCGGGGCGACTACAATGAGCAGTTCTTC
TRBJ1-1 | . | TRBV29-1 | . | CSARGGNTEAFF | TGCAGCGCCCGAGGGGGGAACACTGAAGCTTTCTTT
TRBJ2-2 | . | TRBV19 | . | CASSLGTGPTGELFF | TGTGCCAGTAGTCTCGGTACGGGGCCCACCGGGGAGCTGTTTTTT